These T cell receptor beta chains were read from a single sample in a study of vaccination and CD4 T cells after COVID-19. MiXCR, run by TCRdb on the PCR reads, gives a single entry per CDR3 protein. Seen here are fewer than 20,000 distinct CDR3 sequences, 45% to 60% observed once, and the top ten hold around 8%. These receptors' targets are unknown. Sequenced: CD4+ T cells from blood, cultured in vitro. These receptors all come from a human donor who had recovered from COVID-19. The CDR3 runs from the conserved cysteine through the conserved F or W. The order of the fields is V gene, D gene, J gene, CDR3 protein. D genes are given only for firm matches.

v_gene: TRBV7-9; d_gene: NA; j_gene: TRBJ1-6; CDR3aa: CASSSGSYNSPLHF
v_gene: TRBV20-1; d_gene: NA; j_gene: TRBJ2-3; CDR3aa: CSARAQTLDTQYF
v_gene: TRBV12-3/TRBV12-4; d_gene: NA; j_gene: TRBJ1-2; CDR3aa: CASGGYMRGASYTF
v_gene: TRBV7-9; d_gene: NA; j_gene: TRBJ1-1; CDR3aa: CASSLGTAGTEAFF
v_gene: TRBV6-5; d_gene: NA; j_gene: TRBJ2-3; CDR3aa: CASSYSQGAPDTQYF
v_gene: TRBV7-2; d_gene: NA; j_gene: TRBJ2-2; CDR3aa: CASSGSLGTGELFF
v_gene: TRBV2; d_gene: NA; j_gene: TRBJ2-1; CDR3aa: CASGEIAEQFF
v_gene: TRBV24-1; d_gene: NA; j_gene: TRBJ1-2; CDR3aa: CATSDPGINDYGYTF
v_gene: TRBV20-1; d_gene: NA; j_gene: TRBJ1-6; CDR3aa: CSAAGGGQTGTLHF
v_gene: TRBV14; d_gene: NA; j_gene: TRBJ1-1; CDR3aa: CASSREVSWRGRRGAFF
v_gene: TRBV20-1; d_gene: TRBD1; j_gene: TRBJ2-7; CDR3aa: CSPLGQGNKSDEQYF
v_gene: TRBV6-5; d_gene: TRBD2; j_gene: TRBJ2-7; CDR3aa: CASSSTSGTYEQYF
v_gene: TRBV15; d_gene: NA; j_gene: TRBJ2-7; CDR3aa: CATRDSYEQYF
v_gene: TRBV20-1; d_gene: TRBD2; j_gene: TRBJ2-3; CDR3aa: CSARRASGISTDTQYF
v_gene: TRBV28; d_gene: NA; j_gene: TRBJ2-7; CDR3aa: CASSLGVYEQYF
v_gene: TRBV12-3/TRBV12-4; d_gene: TRBD1; j_gene: TRBJ1-6; CDR3aa: CASSPGQGVLPLHF
v_gene: TRBV7-3; d_gene: TRBD2; j_gene: TRBJ2-5; CDR3aa: CASSPTSGGTEGETQYF
v_gene: TRBV18; d_gene: NA; j_gene: TRBJ1-1; CDR3aa: CASSPSRRNMNTEAFF
v_gene: TRBV28; d_gene: TRBD2; j_gene: TRBJ2-1; CDR3aa: CASSFAAGVKVNEQFF
v_gene: TRBV27; d_gene: NA; j_gene: TRBJ1-1; CDR3aa: CASSGGAGRAFF
v_gene: TRBV20-1; d_gene: NA; j_gene: TRBJ1-3; CDR3aa: CSAGGVSSGNTIYF